The 27 T cell receptor beta chains in this list originate from one sample, sequenced in a study of cytomegalovirus exposure and HLA in healthy donors. The PCR ran on 60 Vbeta and 13 Jbeta primers. Clones were read by immunoSEQ multiplex PCR, and TCRdb kept only the in-frame ones, dropping some. In the table there are about 100,000 clones, approximately 78% of which are singletons. Specimen: PBMCs. Source of these receptors: a woman between 40 and 55 years old in good health and CMV-seronegative.

V is TRBV18 and J is TRBJ2-1; D call uncertain. Germline lookup yields CDR1 KGHSH and CDR2 LQKENI. The V gene lost 8 bases and the J gene lost 7 bases, with 15 bases spanning the gap. This CDR3 contains 13 residues. The CDR3 DNA sequence: TGTGCCAGCCGACCCCAACCGGGTAATGAGCAGTTCTTC. As protein: CASRPQPGNEQFF.

A note on this clone: Other DNA sequences from this sample encode an identical CDR3 as well. The chain employs TRBV29-1 and TRBJ1-2; TRBD1 matches at 8 bases. After removal of 6 bases from V and 6 bases from J, the junction contained 15 bases not matched to a gene. The CDR3 spans 15 residues. Germline values: CDR1 SQVTM, CDR2 ANQGSEA. CDR3: CSVEPQGARVNGYTF. In DNA form, the CDR3 reads TGCAGCGTCGAACCGCAGGGGGCGCGAGTAAATGGCTACACCTTC.

J is TRBJ2-7 and V is TRBV6-5; TRBD2 aligns across 11 bases. CDR1 and CDR2 (germline): MNHEY, SVGAGI. The ends lost 4 bases at V and 6 bases at J; junction bases unmatched: 5. The CDR3 has 14 residues. The CDR3 DNA reads TGTGCCAGCAGTTTACTAGCGGGAGAGGGCGAGCAGTACTTC. Translated, it gives CASSLLAGEGEQYF.

This clone was observed a handful of times. V gene TRBV4-3 combines with J gene TRBJ2-1, with D possibly matching TRBD2 (6 bases). Trimming left V 0 bases short and J 5 bases short, with 17 bases between. Germline CDR1 and CDR2: LGHNA and YSLEER. This CDR3 is 17 amino acids long. CDR3 region: CASSQEVPGVLDNEQFF. In DNA form, the CDR3 reads TGCGCCAGCAGCCAAGAAGTACCGGGGGTATTAGACAATGAGCAGTTCTTC.

The rearrangement uses TRBV11-2 and TRBJ2-1; 12 positions match TRBD2. With V trimmed by 5 bases and J by 4 bases, 3 bases remained unmatched. Germline CDR1 reads SGHAT; CDR2 reads FQNNGV. The CDR3 consists of 15 residues. CDR3 sequence (DNA): TGTGCCAGCAGCCCAGGGACTAGCGGGTACAATGAGCAGTTCTTC. Protein product: CASSPGTSGYNEQFF. The full variable domain, completed using reference TRBV11-2 and TRBJ2-1, is EAGVAQSPRYKIIEKRQSVAFWCNPISGHATLYWYQQILGQGPKLLIQFQNNGVVDDSQLPKDRFSAERLKGVDSTLKIQPAKLEDSAVYLCASSPGTSGYNEQFFGPGTRLTVL.

V usage is TRBV18 and J usage is TRBJ1-3; TRBD1 is a possible D gene (6 bases). Germline V gene sequence: CDR1 KGHSH, CDR2 LQKENI. The CDR3 loop spans 15 amino acids. The V end lost 3 bases, the J end lost 4 bases, and 13 bases lay between the germline ends. As DNA, the CDR3 is TGTGCCAGCTCACCCACCCAGGGGCAAGGAAACACCATATATTTT. Its protein product is CASSPTQGQGNTIYF.

This clone was seen only a few times. A junction end diverges from the germline sequence, so it may reflect a read error. This chain joins TRBV7-9 and TRBJ2-7, with TRBD2 matching over 12 bases. The CDR3 contains 16 residues. Looked up from germline, CDR1 is SEHNR and CDR2 is FQNEAQ (reference sequence). The CDR3 protein is CSSSSRTSGMLGEQYF. The CDR3 nucleotides are TGTTCCAGCAGCTCCCGGACTAGCGGGATGCTCGGCGAGCAGTACTTC.

The chain recombines TRBV5-1 with TRBJ2-3; 8 nucleotides align to TRBD2. Per germline, CDR1 SGHRS and CDR2 YFSETQ. CDR3 length equals 16 residues. Trimming removed 6 bases from V and 7 bases from J; junction bases left unmatched: 16. CDR3 nucleotide sequence: TGCGCCAGCACCCGGGGGGGGCGAGAGTCGGTAAATACGCAGTATTTT. Translated: CASTRGGRESVNTQYF.

The rearrangement links TRBV14 to TRBJ1-1, with 10 bases identical to TRBD1. The CDR3 contains 16 residues. CDR1 and CDR2 from the germline V gene are SGHDN and FVKESK. The ends lost 1 base at V and 1 base at J; junction bases unmatched: 3. This chain's CDR3 is CASSQAGQGSNTEAFF. Written as DNA, the CDR3 is TGTGCCAGCAGCCAAGCGGGACAGGGGTCGAACACTGAAGCTTTCTTT.

The chain employs TRBV6-5 and TRBJ1-1, with D possibly TRBD1 on 5 matching bases. This CDR3 is built from 13 residues. Looked up from germline, CDR1 is MNHEY and CDR2 is SVGAGI. The germline V and J ends were trimmed by 5 bases and 6 bases, with 13 bases remaining between them. The CDR3 region has the DNA TGTGCCAGCAGTCCGACAGAGGCGTCTGAAGCTTTCTTT. Its translation: CASSPTEASEAFF.

The genes are TRBV6-6 and TRBJ1-1; no clear D. Between the trimmed V and J ends, which lost 7 bases and 9 bases, there was a span of 15 bases. The CDR3 contains 12 residues. In germline, CDR1 is MNHNY, CDR2 SVGAGI (reference sequence). The CDR3 reads CASTQAVRKAFF. The CDR3 DNA is TGTGCCAGCACCCAAGCGGTGAGAAAAGCTTTCTTT.

The sample holds a few counts of this clone. The chain links TRBV4-1 to TRBJ2-4; 7 nucleotides line up with TRBD2. The CDR3 has 16 residues. Germline V gives CDR1 MGHRA, CDR2 YSYEKL. V lost 4 bases and J lost 2; bases outside the gene matches: 8. For the CDR3, the DNA is TGCGCCAGCAGCCCTGGACTAGTATTATCCAAAAACATTCAGTACTTC. This translates into CASSPGLVLSKNIQYF.

The chain uses TRBV4-3 and TRBJ2-3; D perhaps matches TRBD2 (5 bases). Trimming removed 3 bases from V and 2 bases from J, with 21 bases in between. Germline V lookup: CDR1 LGHNA, CDR2 YSLEER. CDR3 size: 18 residues. CDR3: CASSQDPSGLSVTDTQYF. The CDR3 bases are TGCGCCAGCAGCCAGGACCCTTCGGGGTTATCGGTCACAGATACGCAGTATTTT.

The rearrangement links TRBV7-9 to TRBJ2-2; possibly TRBD2 for D (6 bases). This CDR3 region has 16 residues. The germline V and J ends were trimmed by 3 bases and 3 bases, with 14 bases remaining between them. Germline V gene sequence: CDR1 SEHNR, CDR2 FQNEAQ (reference sequence). CDR3 sequence: CASSFVPGLDTGELFF. For the CDR3, the DNA is TGTGCCAGCAGCTTTGTCCCGGGACTCGACACCGGGGAGCTGTTTTTT. Full variable domain (missing parts from reference TRBV7-9 and TRBJ2-2): DTGVSQNPRHKITKRGQNVTFRCDPISEHNRLYWYRQTLGQGPEFLTYFQNEAQLEKSRLLSDRFSAERPKGSFSTLEIQRTEQGDSAMYLCASSFVPGLDTGELFFGEGSRLTVL.

This sequence joins TRBV27 and TRBJ2-2; D might be TRBD2 (6 bases). Germline V CDR1 and CDR2: MNHEY, SMNVEV (reference sequence). CDR3 length: 16 residues. V dropped 4 bases and J dropped 0 bases, with 12 bases sitting between them. The CDR3 protein is CASSWVGGANTGELFF. The CDR3 DNA is TGTGCCAGCAGTTGGGTCGGGGGAGCGAACACCGGGGAGCTGTTTTTT.

The V call is TRBV7-9, the J call TRBJ2-3; no clear D gene. This CDR3 spans 13 amino acids. The germline CDR1 and CDR2 sequences are SEHNR and FQNEAQ (reference sequence). V was cut by 11 bases and J by 0 bases, with 12 bases left in between. The CDR3 DNA reads as TGTGCCCAGACTGCCCCTAGCACAGATACGCAGTATTTT. This translates into CAQTAPSTDTQYF.

The V call is TRBV28, the J call TRBJ2-1; 8 bases match TRBD2. The CDR3 extends over 18 amino acids. V dropped 3 bases and J dropped 2; count of bases not matched to a gene: 12. Per germline, CDR1 MDHEN and CDR2 SYDVKM. CDR3 coding DNA: TGTGCCAGCAGTTTGGCGGGAGGAGGGGGTGGGGCCTACAATGAGCAGTTCTTC. It is translated as CASSLAGGGGGAYNEQFF. Combining the CDR3 with reference TRBV28 and TRBJ2-1 gives the whole variable domain DVKVTQSSRYLVKRTGEKVFLECVQDMDHENMFWYRQDPGLGLRLIYFSYDVKMKEKGDIPEGYSVSREKKERFSLILESASTNQTSMYLCASSLAGGGGGAYNEQFFGPGTRLTVL.

The chain is built from TRBV15 and TRBJ1-3; the D gene is possibly TRBD1 (6 bases). CDR1 is LNHNV, CDR2 YYDKDF, per germline (reference sequence). The CDR3 loop spans 17 amino acids. V shed 2 bases and J shed 0 bases, with 14 bases lying between them. The CDR3 DNA reads as TGTGCCACCAGCAGAAAACGGACAGTTTACTCTGGAAACACCATATATTTT. It encodes CATSRKRTVYSGNTIYF.

The chain has TRBV27 and TRBJ2-7; 7 positions match TRBD2. J was trimmed by 2 bases and V by 1 base; bases with no gene match: 11. Germline V CDR1 and CDR2: MNHEY, SMNVEV (reference sequence). This CDR3 contains 17 residues. CDR3: CASSLLGRREFPYEQYF. The DNA of the CDR3 is TGTGCCAGCAGTTTATTAGGCCGGCGGGAGTTCCCCTACGAGCAGTACTTC.

V is TRBV9 and J is TRBJ2-7; 9 bases agree with TRBD1. V was clipped by 7 bases and J by 3 bases; unmatched bases: 11. Germline CDR1 SGDLS, CDR2 YYNGEE. This CDR3 is 15 amino acids long. CDR3 sequence reads: CASALQPGQGYEQYF. The CDR3 DNA is TGTGCCAGCGCCCTCCAACCGGGACAGGGCTACGAGCAGTACTTC.

The chain uses TRBV19 and TRBJ2-1; D is ambiguous. V shed 0 bases and J shed 9 bases, with 12 bases lying between them. Per germline, CDR1 LNHDA and CDR2 SQIVND (reference sequence). The CDR3 is 14 amino acids. The CDR3 sequence is CASSIDQRNSEQFF. DNA of the CDR3: TGTGCCAGTAGTATAGATCAGAGGAATAGTGAGCAGTTCTTC.

This chain uses TRBV28 with TRBJ2-1; D remains ambiguous. CDR3 length: 14 amino acids. The V and J ends lost 1 base and 6 bases respectively, with 10 bases between them. Germline loops: CDR1 MDHEN, CDR2 SYDVKM. CDR3 DNA sequence: TGTGCCAGCAGTTTATATCAGGAACCCAATGAGCAGTTCTTC. Amino acid sequence: CASSLYQEPNEQFF. Filled out from reference TRBV28 and TRBJ2-1, the complete variable domain reads DVKVTQSSRYLVKRTGEKVFLECVQDMDHENMFWYRQDPGLGLRLIYFSYDVKMKEKGDIPEGYSVSREKKERFSLILESASTNQTSMYLCASSLYQEPNEQFFGPGTRLTVL.

The count of this clone is one. V usage is TRBV4-3 and J usage is TRBJ1-5; D uncertain. V lost 1 base and J 6 bases, leaving 10 bases between the germline ends. The CDR3 is 14 amino acids. Germline CDR1 reads LGHNA; CDR2 reads YSLEER. DNA of the CDR3: TGCGCCAGCAGCCAAGGAGGTCGGGGTCAGCCCCAGCATTTT. Amino acid sequence: CASSQGGRGQPQHF.

J is TRBJ1-4 and V is TRBV2, with 9 bases matching TRBD1. This CDR3 is built from 15 residues. V lost 6 bases to trimming and J lost 5 bases; unmatched junction nucleotides: 7. Germline CDR1 is SNHLY and CDR2 is FYNNEI. CDR3 DNA sequence: TGTGCCAGCAGCGAATCCGGGACAGGGAATGAAAAACTGTTTTTT. Protein product: CASSESGTGNEKLFF.

This chain joins TRBV11-2 and TRBJ2-1, with D unclear. The V gene lost 0 bases and the J gene lost 4 bases, with 13 bases spanning the gap. There are 16 residues in the CDR3. Per the germline V gene, CDR1 is SGHAT and CDR2 is FQNNGV. The DNA for the CDR3 is TGTGCCAGCAGCTTAGATCAGGCACTGAATTACAATGAGCAGTTCTTC. Translation gives CASSLDQALNYNEQFF.

The chain carries TRBV6-5 and TRBJ2-6; TRBD1 matches at 7 bases. CDR1 and CDR2 from the germline V gene are MNHEY and SVGAGI. This CDR3 region has 15 residues. Trimming at V came to 8 bases and at J to 3 bases, leaving 7 bases not matched to a gene. DNA for the CDR3: TGTGCCAGCGGACGAGGGGGCAGTGGGGCCAACGTCCTGACTTTC. This encodes CASGRGGSGANVLTF.

The rearrangement uses TRBV19 and TRBJ1-5; D call uncertain. V shed 1 base and J shed 5 bases, with 6 bases lying between them. CDR1 and CDR2 from the germline V gene are LNHDA and SQIVND (reference sequence). The CDR3 is 13 residues long. The CDR3 DNA is TGTGCCAGTAGTATAGTTCAGGATCAGCCCCAGCATTTT. This encodes CASSIVQDQPQHF.